The 12 T cell receptor beta chains reported below all come from one sample, sequenced in a study of cytomegalovirus exposure and HLA in healthy donors. The PCR contained 60 Vbeta and 13 Jbeta primers. The protocol was immunoSEQ multiplex PCR, while the TCRdb copy is restricted to in-frame clones and leaves out a portion. The profile shows roughly 130,000 clones, about 80% of them singletons. The specimen was PBMCs. The receptor source for this set is a man aged 25 to 40 in good health and CMV-seronegative.

This sequence joins TRBV6-6 and TRBJ2-7, with TRBD2 matching 8 bases. Germline lookup yields CDR1 MNHNY and CDR2 SVGAGI (reference sequence). The length of the CDR3 is 13 residues. Trimming at V came to 6 bases and at J to 3 bases, leaving 4 bases not matched to a gene. CDR3 sequence reads: CASSRSGGYEQYF. Here the CDR3 DNA reads TGTGCCAGCAGCAGGAGCGGGGGCTACGAGCAGTACTTC.

This clone was observed a few times. The genes are TRBV30 and TRBJ1-2, with TRBD1 as a possible D gene (6 bases). Germline V gene sequence: CDR1 GTSNPN, CDR2 SVGIG (reference sequence). There are 15 residues in the CDR3. The V end lost 0 bases, the J end lost 5 bases, and 16 bases lay between the germline ends. Written as DNA, the CDR3 is TGTGCCTGGAGTGTACTCCGGGGGAGGGGGTATGGCTACACCTTC. Its protein product is CAWSVLRGRGYGYTF.

This chain joins TRBV4-1 and TRBJ1-5; D perhaps matches TRBD1 (6 bases). V gave up 4 bases and J gave up 7 bases, with 14 bases separating them. Germline CDR1 MGHRA, CDR2 YSYEKL. The CDR3 sequence is 14 residues long. CDR3 DNA: TGCGCCAGCAGCCGACAGGTTACCGACCAGCCCCAGCATTTT. It is translated as CASSRQVTDQPQHF.

The chain links TRBV7-2 to TRBJ2-3, with D unresolved. Looked up from germline, CDR1 is SGHTA and CDR2 is FQGNSA. V was clipped by 5 bases and J by 5 bases, with 5 bases between them. This CDR3 comprises 11 residues. The CDR3 nucleotides are TGTGCCAGCAGCCCTTTAGATACGCAGTATTTT. It codes for CASSPLDTQYF.

This chain connects TRBV7-8 to TRBJ2-3; TRBD2 agrees at 7 bases. The trim removed 0 bases at V and 0 bases at J, leaving 12 bases unmatched. The CDR3 extends over 19 amino acids. Germline V gene lookup returns CDR1 SGHVS and CDR2 FQNEAQ. Here the CDR3 DNA reads TGTGCCAGCAGCTTAGCGAATCCGCGGGGGTCTTCTAGCACAGATACGCAGTATTTT. Translating gives CASSLANPRGSSSTDTQYF. The entire variable domain, with the rest obtained from reference TRBV7-8 and TRBJ2-3, is as follows: GAGVSQSPRYKVAKRGQDVALRCDPISGHVSLFWYQQALGQGPEFLTYFQNEAQLDKSGLPSDRFFAERPEGSVSTLKIQRTQQEDSAVYLCASSLANPRGSSSTDTQYFGPGTRLTVL.

The chain links TRBV6-1 to TRBJ2-7; perhaps TRBD2 as D (6 bases). Germline CDR1 and CDR2: MNHNS and SASEGT. The CDR3 runs 13 residues. V dropped 4 bases and J dropped 4 bases, with 11 bases sitting between them. CDR3: CASSAEGGYEQYF. The DNA of the CDR3 is TGTGCCAGCAGTGCGGAGGGTGGGTACGAGCAGTACTTC.

This clone appeared a single time. V usage is TRBV19 and J usage is TRBJ1-2, with D maybe TRBD1 (5 bases). The V end lost 8 bases, the J end lost 6 bases, and 10 bases lay between the germline ends. The CDR3 sequence is 11 residues long. Germline loops: CDR1 LNHDA, CDR2 SQIVND (reference sequence). The chain's CDR3 is CASLGGNGYTF. The CDR3 coding sequence is TGTGCCAGTCTCGGGGGGAATGGCTACACCTTC. Complete variable domain (other parts from reference TRBV19 and TRBJ1-2): DGGITQSPKYLFRKEGQNVTLSCEQNLNHDAMYWYRQDPGQGLRLIYYSQIVNDFQKGDIAEGYSVSREKKESFPLTVTSAQKNPTAFYLCASLGGNGYTFGSGTRLTVV.

The V and J genes are TRBV10-3 and TRBJ2-1; D is perhaps TRBD1 (6 bases). This CDR3 region has 12 residues. V dropped 3 bases and J dropped 7 bases, with 7 bases sitting between them. CDR1 and CDR2 from the germline V gene are ENHRY and SYGVKD. The CDR3 is CAISERGNEQFF. The DNA for the CDR3 is TGTGCCATCAGTGAAAGGGGGAATGAGCAGTTCTTC.

V is TRBV4-3 and J is TRBJ2-2; TRBD2 might be the D (5 bases). Germline V gene lookup returns CDR1 LGHNA and CDR2 YSLEER. The CDR3 loop spans 17 amino acids. Trimming took off 3 bases at V and 2 bases at J, with 16 bases between the two ends. The CDR3 region has the DNA TGCGCCAGCAGCCATACCCCGGACTTTCCTAACACCGGGGAGCTGTTTTTT. Translation: CASSHTPDFPNTGELFF.

The chain couples TRBV7-8 to TRBJ2-7; 7 bases fit TRBD1. This CDR3 has 14 residues. The germline gives CDR1 SGHVS, CDR2 FQNEAQ. V gave up 1 base and J gave up 2 bases; unmatched junction bases: 2. The CDR3 spells CASSLVTGAYEQYF. CDR3 nucleotides: TGTGCCAGCAGCTTAGTCACAGGGGCCTACGAGCAGTACTTC.

This clone was counted between two and nine times. This chain joins TRBV6-5 and TRBJ2-6; TRBD1 aligns across 8 bases. V trimming: 11 bases; J trimming: 1 base; junction bases outside the gene matches: 4. Germline CDR1 and CDR2: MNHEY and SVGAGI. The CDR3 length is 14 residues. The CDR3: CAVRTGSGANVLTF. Written as DNA, the CDR3 is TGTGCCGTAAGGACAGGGTCTGGGGCCAACGTCCTGACTTTC.

This clone appeared a single time. V gene TRBV15 combines with J gene TRBJ2-7; no firm D call. The CDR3 consists of 15 residues. Germline V gene data show CDR1 as LNHNV and CDR2 as YYDKDF (reference sequence). V lost 0 bases, J lost 3 bases, and 12 bases lay in between. The CDR3 coding sequence is TGTGCCACCAGCAGAGATCGAAGTTTCGGCTACGAGCAGTACTTC. It codes for CATSRDRSFGYEQYF.